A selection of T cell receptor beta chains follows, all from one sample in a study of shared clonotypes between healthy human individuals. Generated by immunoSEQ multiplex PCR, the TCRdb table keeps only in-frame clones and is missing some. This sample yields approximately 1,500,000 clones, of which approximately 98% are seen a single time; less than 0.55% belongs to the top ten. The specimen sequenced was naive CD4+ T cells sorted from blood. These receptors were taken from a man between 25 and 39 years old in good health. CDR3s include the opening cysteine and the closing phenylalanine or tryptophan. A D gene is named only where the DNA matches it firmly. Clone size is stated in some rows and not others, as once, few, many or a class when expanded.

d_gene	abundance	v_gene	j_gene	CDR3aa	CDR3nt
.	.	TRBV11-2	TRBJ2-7	CASSRTSNSYEQYF	TGTGCCAGCAGCCGGACTTCTAACTCCTACGAGCAGTACTTC
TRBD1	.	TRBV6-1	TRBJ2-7	CASTRDRAYEQYF	TGTGCCAGCACAAGGGACAGAGCCTACGAGCAGTACTTC
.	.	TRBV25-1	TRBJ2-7	CASNGDVPREQYF	TGTGCCAGCAACGGGGACGTTCCGCGCGAGCAGTACTTC
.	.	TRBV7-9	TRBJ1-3	CASSLRGTSGNTIYF	TGTGCCAGCAGCTTACGAGGAACCTCTGGAAACACCATATATTTT
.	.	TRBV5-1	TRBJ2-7	CASSWDSRSSYEQYF	TGCGCCAGCAGCTGGGACTCACGGAGCTCCTACGAGCAGTACTTC
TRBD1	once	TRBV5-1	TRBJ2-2	CASSLRPGQIQAGELFF	TGCGCCAGCAGCTTGAGACCGGGACAGATTCAAGCCGGGGAGCTGTTTTTT
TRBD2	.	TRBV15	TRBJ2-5	CATSRPGLAEKETQYF	TGTGCCACCAGCAGGCCGGGACTAGCGGAAAAAGAGACCCAGTACTTC
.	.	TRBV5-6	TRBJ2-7	CASSGRLTGWYEQYF	TGTGCCAGCAGCGGGCGTTTGACAGGCTGGTACGAGCAGTACTTC
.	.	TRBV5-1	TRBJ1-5	CASSLGDINQPQHF	TGCGCCAGCAGCTTGGGTGACATTAATCAGCCCCAGCATTTT
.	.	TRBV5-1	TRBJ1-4	CASSLAGNEKLFF	TGCGCCAGCAGCTTGGCTGGTAATGAAAAACTGTTTTTT
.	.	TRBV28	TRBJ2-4	CASSSGPGIQYF	TGTGCCAGCAGTTCCGGGCCCGGCATTCAGTACTTC
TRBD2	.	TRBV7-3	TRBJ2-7	CASSSQLADYEQYF	TGTGCCAGCAGCTCTCAACTAGCGGACTACGAGCAGTACTTC
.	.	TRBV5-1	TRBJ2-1	CASSLEAGTYNEQFF	TGCGCCAGCAGCTTGGAAGCAGGAACATACAATGAGCAGTTCTTC
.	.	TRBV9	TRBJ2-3	CASSPLMAADTQYF	TGTGCCAGCAGCCCACTAATGGCCGCAGATACGCAGTATTTT
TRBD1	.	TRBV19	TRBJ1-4	CASSVRQGISNEKLFF	TGTGCCAGTAGTGTCCGACAGGGCATCTCTAATGAAAAACTGTTTTTT
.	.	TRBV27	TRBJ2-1	CASRSLVVASSYNEQFF	TGTGCCAGCAGATCCTTGGTCGTCGCAAGCTCCTACAATGAGCAGTTCTTC
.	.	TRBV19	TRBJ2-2	CASSISSLGTGELFF	TGTGCCAGTAGTATCTCAAGTCTGGGCACCGGGGAGCTGTTTTTT
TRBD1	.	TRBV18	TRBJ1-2	CASSLGQGNYGYTF	TGTGCCAGCTCACTGGGACAGGGGAACTATGGCTACACCTTC
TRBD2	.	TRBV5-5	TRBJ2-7	CASSPGGSYEQYF	TGTGCCAGCAGCCCGGGAGGTTCCTACGAGCAGTACTTC
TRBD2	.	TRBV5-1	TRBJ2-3	CASSLALAGLTSTDTQYF	TGCGCCAGCAGCTTGGCACTAGCGGGACTGACTAGCACAGATACGCAGTATTTT
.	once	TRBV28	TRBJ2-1	CASRSPGNEQFF	TGTGCCAGCAGGTCCCCCGGGAATGAGCAGTTCTTC
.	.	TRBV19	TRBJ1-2	CASTFLTANYGYTF	TGTGCCAGTACTTTCCTAACAGCTAACTATGGCTACACCTTC
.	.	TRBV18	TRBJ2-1	CASSPGGRGQFF	TGTGCCAGCTCACCAGGTGGCAGGGGCCAATTCTTC
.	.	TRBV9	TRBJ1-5	CASSVGGGNQPQHF	TGTGCCAGCAGCGTTGGGGGTGGCAATCAGCCCCAGCATTTT
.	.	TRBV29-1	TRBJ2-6	CSVVGAGANVLTF	TGCAGCGTTGTCGGGGCTGGGGCCAACGTCCTGACTTTC
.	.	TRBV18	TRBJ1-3	CASSPVQDPRGNTIYF	TGTGCCAGCTCACCAGTGCAGGACCCCCGGGGAAACACCATATATTTT
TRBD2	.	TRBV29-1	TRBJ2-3	CSAPGGLAGLRRDTQYF	TGCAGCGCCCCGGGCGGGCTAGCGGGACTCCGGAGGGATACGCAGTATTTT
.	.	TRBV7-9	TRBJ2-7	CASTVPGLASHEQYF	TGTGCCAGCACCGTCCCCGGCCTGGCTTCTCACGAGCAGTACTTC
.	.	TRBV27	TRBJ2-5	CASSFKRVPQETQYF	TGTGCCAGCAGTTTTAAGCGGGTGCCACAAGAGACCCAGTACTTC
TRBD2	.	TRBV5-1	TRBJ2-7	CASSRLAGGTYEQYF	TGCGCCAGCAGCCGACTAGCGGGAGGAACCTACGAGCAGTACTTC
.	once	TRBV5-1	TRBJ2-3	CASSLAQGLDTQYF	TGCGCCAGCAGCTTGGCGCAGGGATTAGATACGCAGTATTTT
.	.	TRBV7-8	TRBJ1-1	CASSLRGRNTEAFF	TGTGCCAGCAGCTTAAGGGGAAGGAACACTGAAGCTTTCTTT
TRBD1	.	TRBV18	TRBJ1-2	CASSPGQGATASYGYTF	TGTGCCAGCTCACCAGGACAGGGGGCGACGGCCTCCTATGGCTACACCTTC
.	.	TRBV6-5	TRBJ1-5	CASSTKSGIQPQHF	TGTGCCAGCAGTACTAAGTCAGGGATACAGCCCCAGCATTTT
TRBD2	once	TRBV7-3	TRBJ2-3	CASSQLAGGGTDTQYF	TGTGCCAGCAGCCAACTAGCGGGAGGCGGCACAGATACGCAGTATTTT
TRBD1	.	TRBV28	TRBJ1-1	CASSYRTGLSTEAFF	TGTGCCAGCAGTTACCGGACAGGGTTGAGCACTGAAGCTTTCTTT
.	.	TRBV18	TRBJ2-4	CASSPGGAKNIQYF	TGTGCCAGCTCACCAGGGGGGGCCAAAAACATTCAGTACTTC
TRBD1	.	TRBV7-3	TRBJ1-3	CASSPMGTGSGNTIYF	TGTGCCAGCAGCCCCATGGGGACAGGGTCTGGAAACACCATATATTTT
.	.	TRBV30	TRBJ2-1	CAWRLGSPSYNEQFF	TGTGCCTGGAGGCTGGGTTCCCCCTCCTACAATGAGCAGTTCTTC
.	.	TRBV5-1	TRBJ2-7	CASSLGHYEQYF	TGCGCCAGCAGCTTGGGTCACTACGAGCAGTACTTC
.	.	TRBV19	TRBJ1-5	CASSINQDSRPQHF	TGTGCCAGTAGTATAAATCAAGACAGTCGGCCCCAGCATTTT
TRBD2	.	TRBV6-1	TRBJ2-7	CASGSLAGGPYEQYF	TGTGCCAGCGGGTCGTTAGCGGGAGGGCCTTACGAGCAGTACTTC
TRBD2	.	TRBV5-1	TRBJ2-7	CASSFGLAGGPSSYEQYF	TGCGCCAGCAGCTTCGGTCTAGCGGGAGGACCCAGCTCCTACGAGCAGTACTTC
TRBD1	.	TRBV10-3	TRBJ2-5	CAISEGQGAGETQYF	TGTGCCATCAGTGAGGGGCAGGGGGCGGGCGAGACCCAGTACTTC
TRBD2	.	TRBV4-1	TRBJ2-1	CASSQDHGLAGTYNEQFF	TGCGCCAGCAGCCAAGATCACGGTCTAGCGGGGACCTACAATGAGCAGTTCTTC
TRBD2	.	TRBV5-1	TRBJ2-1	CASSSGLAGGPRYNEQFF	TGCGCCAGCAGCTCAGGACTAGCGGGAGGGCCGAGATACAATGAGCAGTTCTTC
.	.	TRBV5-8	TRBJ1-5	CASSPRRPQPQHF	TGTGCCAGCAGCCCCCGGAGGCCTCAGCCCCAGCATTTT
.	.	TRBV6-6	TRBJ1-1	CASTHWGGVNTEAFF	TGTGCCAGCACCCACTGGGGGGGGGTGAACACTGAAGCTTTCTTT
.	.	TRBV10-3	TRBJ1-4	CAISARGEGTTNEKLFF	TGTGCCATCAGTGCCCGAGGAGAAGGGACAACTAATGAAAAACTGTTTTTT